The 17 T cell receptor beta chains reported below all come from one sample, sequenced in a study of blood T cell repertoires in COVID-19. The assay was immunoSEQ multiplex PCR, and TCRdb's table has in-frame clones only and misses some. This table has some 320,000 clones, around 84% appearing once. Sequenced input: PBMCs or T cells enriched from blood (not recorded which). Receptors originate from a woman in her 30s who had been exposed to COVID-19.

This chain connects TRBV2 to TRBJ2-7; the D is unclear. This CDR3 comprises 12 residues. Trimming stripped 4 bases from V and 4 bases from J, with 8 bases between. The germline V gene has CDR1 SNHLY and CDR2 FYNNEI. CDR3 region: CASSGGVYEQYF. The CDR3 DNA is TGTGCCAGCAGTGGTGGAGTGTACGAGCAGTACTTC.

This chain joins TRBV19 and TRBJ1-2, with 9 bases identical to TRBD1. V lost 6 bases and J lost 1; bases outside the gene matches: 3. Germline CDR1 LNHDA, CDR2 SQIVND (reference sequence). CDR3 length: 14 residues. DNA for the CDR3: TGTGCCAGTAGCGGACAGGGGAATAACTATGGCTACACCTTC. It encodes CASSGQGNNYGYTF.

V is TRBV2 and J is TRBJ2-7; tentatively, D is TRBD1 (7 bases). CDR3 length equals 15 residues. V lost 6 bases and J lost 2, with 17 bases in between. Germline V gene data show CDR1 as SNHLY and CDR2 as FYNNEI. As DNA, the CDR3 is TGTGCCAGCAGCCCCGGGAGACAGGGCCCCTACGAGCAGTACTTC. It codes for CASSPGRQGPYEQYF. The full variable domain, completed using reference TRBV2 and TRBJ2-7, is EPEVTQTPSHQVTQMGQEVILRCVPISNHLYFYWYRQILGQKVEFLVSFYNNEISEKSEIFDDQFSVERPDGSNFTLKIRSTKLEDSAMYFCASSPGRQGPYEQYFGPGTRLTVT.

This chain links TRBV9 with TRBJ2-1; 9 bases map to TRBD2. J lost 7 bases, V lost 0 bases, and 8 bases had no gene match. The CDR3 consists of 16 residues. Germline CDR1 is SGDLS and CDR2 is YYNGEE. CDR3 in amino acids: CASSVAGAGGKNEQFF. CDR3 nucleotide sequence: TGTGCCAGCAGCGTAGCTGGGGCGGGGGGGAAAAATGAGCAGTTCTTC.

V usage is TRBV11-2 and J usage is TRBJ1-1; D is uncertain. CDR3 length equals 12 residues. Trimming took 3 bases from V and 5 from J, leaving 7 bases between them. Germline values: CDR1 SGHAT, CDR2 FQNNGV. CDR3 nucleotide sequence: TGTGCCAGCAGCTTTCGGGGAACTGAAGCTTTCTTT. Its translation: CASSFRGTEAFF.

J is TRBJ2-3 and V is TRBV7-9; 7 bases map to TRBD1. The CDR3 contains 15 residues. CDR1 and CDR2 from the germline V gene are SEHNR and FQNEAQ (reference sequence). With 5 bases clipped from V and 0 bases from J, the junction kept 5 bases outside the gene matches. The CDR3: CASSLGQPSTDTQYF. The CDR3 coding sequence is TGTGCCAGCAGCCTGGGACAGCCTAGCACAGATACGCAGTATTTT.

This clone was recorded only once. An end of the junction differs from the germline gene, which may be a read error. The J gene is TRBJ2-5, the V gene TRBV7-7; 7 bases align to TRBD1. Germline loops: CDR1 SSHAT, CDR2 FNYEAQ (reference sequence). The CDR3 length is 15 residues. CDR3 amino acids: CASSLGGRGRETQYF. The CDR3 DNA sequence: TGTGCTAGCAGCTTAGGGGGCAGGGGACGGGAGACCCAGTACTTC.

CDR3 sequence reads: CASSQPTSQSLRLAGGHEQYF. The CDR3, as DNA: TGTGCCAGCAGCCAACCGACCTCCCAAAGCCTCCGACTAGCGGGGGGGCACGAGCAGTACTTC. This chain joins TRBV28 and TRBJ2-7; 14 bases are shared with TRBD2. The ends lost 6 bases at V and 5 bases at J; junction bases unmatched: 24. Germline V CDR1 and CDR2: MDHEN, SYDVKM. This CDR3 spans 21 amino acids.

This sequence joins TRBV7-2 and TRBJ1-6; D not resolved. The CDR3 loop spans 13 amino acids. Germline CDR1 and CDR2: SGHTA and FQGNSA. V was cut by 0 bases and J by 8 bases, with 5 bases left in between. CDR3 loop: CASSLARDSPLHF. CDR3 DNA: TGTGCCAGCAGCTTAGCGCGAGATTCACCCCTCCACTTT. The complete variable domain, with remaining parts taken from reference TRBV7-2 and TRBJ1-6, reads GAGVSQSPSNKVTEKGKDVELRCDPISGHTALYWYRQSLGQGLEFLIYFQGNSAPDKSGLPSDRFSAERTGGSVSTLTIQRTQQEDSAVYLCASSLARDSPLHFGNGTRLTVT.

The chain carries TRBV6-1 and TRBJ1-6; possibly TRBD1 for D (5 bases). Germline CDR1 MNHNS, CDR2 SASEGT. This CDR3 has 17 residues. V lost 1 base to trimming and J lost 6 bases, with 16 bases between them. The CDR3 region is CASSEGVGMGGNSPLHF. The DNA for the CDR3 is TGTGCCAGCAGTGAAGGGGTGGGAATGGGGGGTAATTCACCCCTCCACTTT.

The chain employs TRBV28 and TRBJ2-6; TRBD1 agrees at 8 bases. CDR3 size: 16 residues. Germline CDR1 is MDHEN and CDR2 is SYDVKM. The trim removed 8 bases at V and 2 bases at J, leaving 8 bases unmatched. CDR3 nucleotides: TGTGCCAGCGGCGGACCGGGACAGGCTGGGGCCAACGTCCTGACTTTC. The encoded protein is CASGGPGQAGANVLTF.

The gene calls are TRBV2 and TRBJ1-1; D unresolved. Germline CDR1 is SNHLY and CDR2 is FYNNEI. CDR3 length equals 11 residues. V was cut by 6 bases and J by 2 bases, with 4 bases left in between. CDR3 sequence: CASSLNTEAFF. CDR3 nucleotide sequence: TGTGCCAGCAGCTTAAACACTGAAGCTTTCTTT.

This rearrangement joins TRBV6-5 to TRBJ2-7; TRBD1 aligns across 9 bases. The ends lost 2 bases at V and 7 bases at J; junction bases unmatched: 3. Germline CDR1 and CDR2: MNHEY and SVGAGI. This CDR3 contains 13 residues. The CDR3 DNA reads TGTGCCAGCAGTTACGCCGGACAGGGGGAGCAGTACTTC. This codes for CASSYAGQGEQYF.

This clone was detected only once. The V call is TRBV30, the J call TRBJ1-1; 8 bases agree with TRBD1. CDR1 and CDR2 from the germline V gene are GTSNPN and SVGIG (reference sequence). After removal of 4 bases from V and 7 bases from J, the junction contained 14 bases not matched to a gene. The CDR3 covers 15 residues. CDR3 sequence (DNA): TGTGCCTGGATTTACGCTAAGACAGGGGTCTATGAAGCTTTCTTT. This gives the protein CAWIYAKTGVYEAFF.

This chain links TRBV9 with TRBJ1-5, with D possibly being TRBD1 (5 bases). This CDR3 has 16 residues. From germline, CDR1 is SGDLS and CDR2 YYNGEE. Trimming removed 6 bases at V and 3 bases at J, with 19 bases between. The CDR3 sequence is CASIFLGPDFNQPQHF. CDR3 DNA: TGTGCCAGCATCTTTTTGGGGCCGGATTTCAATCAGCCCCAGCATTTT.

This clone was counted a few times. The V gene is TRBV30, the J gene TRBJ1-2; 9 nucleotides agree with TRBD1. Trimming removed 5 bases from V and 3 bases from J; junction bases left unmatched: 4. Germline V CDR1 and CDR2: GTSNPN, SVGIG (reference sequence). This CDR3 region has 13 residues. This CDR3 reads CAWDRGGYYGYTF. The CDR3, as DNA: TGTGCCTGGGACAGGGGGGGCTACTATGGCTACACCTTC.

The chain combines TRBV7-8 with TRBJ2-6, with 13 bases fitting TRBD2. J was trimmed by 4 bases and V by 5 bases; bases with no gene match: 5. This CDR3 spans 17 amino acids. CDR1 and CDR2 (germline): SGHVS, FQNEAQ. CDR3 DNA: TGTGCCAGCAGCGGAGGACTAGCGGGAGCCGGGGCCAACGTCCTGACTTTC. This codes for CASSGGLAGAGANVLTF.